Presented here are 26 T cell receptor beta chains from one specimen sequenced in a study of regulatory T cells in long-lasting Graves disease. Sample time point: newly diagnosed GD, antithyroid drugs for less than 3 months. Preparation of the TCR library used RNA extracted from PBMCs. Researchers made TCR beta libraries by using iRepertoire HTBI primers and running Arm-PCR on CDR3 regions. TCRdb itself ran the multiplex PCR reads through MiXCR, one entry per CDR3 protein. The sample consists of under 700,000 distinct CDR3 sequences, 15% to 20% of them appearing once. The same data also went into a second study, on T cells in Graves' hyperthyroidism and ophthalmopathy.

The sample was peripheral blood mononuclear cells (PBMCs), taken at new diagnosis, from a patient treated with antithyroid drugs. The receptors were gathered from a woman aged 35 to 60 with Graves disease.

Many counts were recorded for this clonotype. DNA for the CDR3: TGTGCCAGCAGTTTATTCCCTCCATCAGGGGAAGGCTACACCTTC. Translated: CASSLFPPSGEGYTF. The chain combines TRBV27 with TRBJ1-2; D may be TRBD1 (6 bases). CDR1 and CDR2 (germline): MNHEY, SMNVEV (reference sequence). The CDR3 sequence is 15 residues long. The germline V and J ends were trimmed by 1 base and 8 bases, with 17 bases remaining between them.

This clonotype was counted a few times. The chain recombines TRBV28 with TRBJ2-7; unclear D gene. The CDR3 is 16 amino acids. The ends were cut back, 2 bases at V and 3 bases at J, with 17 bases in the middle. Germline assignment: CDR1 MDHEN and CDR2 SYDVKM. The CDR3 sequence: CASSLRGSRTVYEQYF. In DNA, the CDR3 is TGTGCCAGCAGTTTAAGAGGCTCCAGGACGGTCTACGAGCAGTACTTC.

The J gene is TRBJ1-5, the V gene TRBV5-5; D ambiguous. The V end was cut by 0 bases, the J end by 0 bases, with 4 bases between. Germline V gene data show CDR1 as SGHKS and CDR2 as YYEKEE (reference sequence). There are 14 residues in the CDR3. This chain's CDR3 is CASSLEYSNQPQHF. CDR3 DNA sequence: TGTGCCAGCAGCTTGGAGTATAGCAATCAGCCCCAGCATTTT. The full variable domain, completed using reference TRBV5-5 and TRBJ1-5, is DAGVTQSPTHLIKTRGQQVTLRCSPISGHKSVSWYQQVLGQGPQFIFQYYEKEERGRGNFPDRFSARQFPNYSSELNVNALLLGDSALYLCASSLEYSNQPQHFGDGTRLSIL.

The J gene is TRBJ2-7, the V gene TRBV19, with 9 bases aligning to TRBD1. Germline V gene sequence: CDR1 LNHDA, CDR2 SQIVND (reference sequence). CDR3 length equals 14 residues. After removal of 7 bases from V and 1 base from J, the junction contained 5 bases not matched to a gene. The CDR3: CASNLGQGSYEQYF. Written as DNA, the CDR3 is TGTGCCAGTAACCTAGGACAGGGGTCCTACGAGCAGTACTTC.

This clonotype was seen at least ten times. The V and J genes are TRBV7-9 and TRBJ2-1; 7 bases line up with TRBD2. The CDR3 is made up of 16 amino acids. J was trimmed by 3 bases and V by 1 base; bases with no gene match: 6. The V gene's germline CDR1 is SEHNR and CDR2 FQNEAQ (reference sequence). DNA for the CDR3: TGTGCCAGCAGCTTAGGTAAACTAGCGCGCTACAATGAGCAGTTCTTC. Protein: CASSLGKLARYNEQFF.

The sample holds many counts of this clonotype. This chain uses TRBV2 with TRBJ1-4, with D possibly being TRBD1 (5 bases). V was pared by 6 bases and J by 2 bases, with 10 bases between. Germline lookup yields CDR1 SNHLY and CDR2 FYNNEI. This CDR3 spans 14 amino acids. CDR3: CASSEDNTNEKLFF. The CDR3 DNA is TGTGCCAGCAGCGAGGACAACACTAATGAAAAACTGTTTTTT.

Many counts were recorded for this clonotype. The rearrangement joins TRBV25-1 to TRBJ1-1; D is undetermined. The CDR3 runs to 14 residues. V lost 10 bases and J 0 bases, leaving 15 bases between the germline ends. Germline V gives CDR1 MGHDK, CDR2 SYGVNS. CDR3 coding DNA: TGTGCCACCAGGAGCCCGGGCTTGAACACTGAAGCTTTCTTT. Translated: CATRSPGLNTEAFF.

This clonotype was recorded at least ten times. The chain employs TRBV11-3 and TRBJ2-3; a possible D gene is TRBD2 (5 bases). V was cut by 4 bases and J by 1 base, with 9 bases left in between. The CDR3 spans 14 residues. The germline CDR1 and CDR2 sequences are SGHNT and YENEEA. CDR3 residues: CASSSIGGTDTQYF. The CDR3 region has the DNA TGTGCCAGCAGCTCGATCGGGGGCACAGATACGCAGTATTTT.

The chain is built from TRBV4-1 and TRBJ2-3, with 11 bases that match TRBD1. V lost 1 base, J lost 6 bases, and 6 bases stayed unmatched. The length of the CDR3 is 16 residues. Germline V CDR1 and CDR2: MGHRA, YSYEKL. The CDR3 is CASSQVGTGGGDTQYF. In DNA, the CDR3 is TGCGCCAGCAGCCAAGTTGGGACAGGGGGGGGGGATACGCAGTATTTT.

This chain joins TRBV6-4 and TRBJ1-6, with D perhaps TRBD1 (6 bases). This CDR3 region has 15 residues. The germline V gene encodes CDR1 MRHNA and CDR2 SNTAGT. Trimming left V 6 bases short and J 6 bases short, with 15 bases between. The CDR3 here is CASRSSTGSNSPLHF. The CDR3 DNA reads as TGTGCCAGCAGATCTTCGACAGGTAGTAATTCACCCCTCCACTTT.

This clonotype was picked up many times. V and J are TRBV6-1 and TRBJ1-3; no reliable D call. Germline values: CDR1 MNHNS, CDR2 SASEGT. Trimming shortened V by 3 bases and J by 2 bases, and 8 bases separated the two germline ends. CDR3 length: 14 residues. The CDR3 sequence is CASSDRKAGNTIYF. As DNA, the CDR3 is TGTGCCAGCAGTGACAGGAAGGCTGGAAACACCATATATTTT.

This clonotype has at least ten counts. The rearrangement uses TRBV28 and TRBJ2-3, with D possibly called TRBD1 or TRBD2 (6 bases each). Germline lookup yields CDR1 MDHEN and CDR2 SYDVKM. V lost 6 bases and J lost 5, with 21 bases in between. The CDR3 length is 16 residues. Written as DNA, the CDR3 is TGTGCCAGCAGCTCCTCTATCGGGGGCCGGGTAGATACGCAGTATTTT. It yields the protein CASSSSIGGRVDTQYF. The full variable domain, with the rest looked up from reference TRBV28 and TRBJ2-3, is DVKVTQSSRYLVKRTGEKVFLECVQDMDHENMFWYRQDPGLGLRLIYFSYDVKMKEKGDIPEGYSVSREKKERFSLILESASTNQTSMYLCASSSSIGGRVDTQYFGPGTRLTVL.

The DNA for the CDR3 is TGTGCCAGGACAGGGGGCACCTACGAGCAGTACTTC. The encoded protein is CARTGGTYEQYF. This chain links TRBV28 with TRBJ2-7; 10 nucleotides agree with TRBD1. The CDR3 is 12 residues long. Germline trimming cut 9 bases from V and 2 bases from J; bases unmatched to any gene: 1. Germline V lookup: CDR1 MDHEN, CDR2 SYDVKM.

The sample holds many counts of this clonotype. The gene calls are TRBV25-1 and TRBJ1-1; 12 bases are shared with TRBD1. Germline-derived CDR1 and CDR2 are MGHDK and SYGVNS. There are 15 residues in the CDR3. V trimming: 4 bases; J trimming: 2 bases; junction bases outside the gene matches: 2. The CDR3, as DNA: TGTGCCAGCAGTGCGGGACAGGGGGCAAACACTGAAGCTTTCTTT. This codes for CASSAGQGANTEAFF. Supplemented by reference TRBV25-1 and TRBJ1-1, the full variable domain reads EADIYQTPRYLVIGTGKKITLECSQTMGHDKMYWYQQDPGMELHLIHYSYGVNSTEKGDLSSESTVSRIRTEHFPLTLESARPSHTSQYLCASSAGQGANTEAFFGQGTRLTVV.

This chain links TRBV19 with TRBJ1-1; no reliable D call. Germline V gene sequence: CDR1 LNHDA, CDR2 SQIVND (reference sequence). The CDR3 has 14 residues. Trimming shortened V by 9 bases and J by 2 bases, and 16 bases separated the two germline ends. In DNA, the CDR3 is TGTGCCAGGGGTCTGGGGTTTGTAAACACTGAAGCTTTCTTT. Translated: CARGLGFVNTEAFF.

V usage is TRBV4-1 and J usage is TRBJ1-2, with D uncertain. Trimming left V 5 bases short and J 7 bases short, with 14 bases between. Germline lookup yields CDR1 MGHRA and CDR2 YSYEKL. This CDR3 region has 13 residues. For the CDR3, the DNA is TGCGCCAGCAGCGCGAGGGTTGGAGGTGGCTACACCTTC. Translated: CASSARVGGGYTF.

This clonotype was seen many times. This chain's CDR3 is CASSGDGLIQFF. CDR3 in DNA: TGTGCCAGCAGCGGAGATGGGCTAATTCAGTTCTTC. The chain links TRBV7-9 to TRBJ2-1; D not resolved. Germline CDR1 is SEHNR and CDR2 is FQNEAQ (reference sequence). V was cut by 5 bases and J by 13 bases, with 15 bases left in between. The CDR3 is 12 amino acids.

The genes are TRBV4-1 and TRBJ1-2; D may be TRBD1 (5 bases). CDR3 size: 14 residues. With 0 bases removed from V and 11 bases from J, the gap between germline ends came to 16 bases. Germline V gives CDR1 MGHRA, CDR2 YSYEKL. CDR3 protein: CASSQDSWGSGYTF. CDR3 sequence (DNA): TGCGCCAGCAGCCAAGATAGTTGGGGGAGCGGATACACCTTC.

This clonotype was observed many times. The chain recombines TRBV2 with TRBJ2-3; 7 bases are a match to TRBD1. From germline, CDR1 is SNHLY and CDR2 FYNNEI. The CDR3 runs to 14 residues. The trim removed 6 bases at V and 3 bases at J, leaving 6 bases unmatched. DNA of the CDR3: TGTGCCAGCAGGGACCGGACAGGTACAGATACGCAGTATTTT. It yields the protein CASRDRTGTDTQYF.

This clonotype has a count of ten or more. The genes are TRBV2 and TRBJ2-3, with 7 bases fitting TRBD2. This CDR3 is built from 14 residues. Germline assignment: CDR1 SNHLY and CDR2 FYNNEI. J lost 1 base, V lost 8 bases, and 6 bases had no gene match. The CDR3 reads CASLTLAGTDTQYF. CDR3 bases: TGTGCCAGCCTCACGCTAGCGGGCACAGATACGCAGTATTTT.

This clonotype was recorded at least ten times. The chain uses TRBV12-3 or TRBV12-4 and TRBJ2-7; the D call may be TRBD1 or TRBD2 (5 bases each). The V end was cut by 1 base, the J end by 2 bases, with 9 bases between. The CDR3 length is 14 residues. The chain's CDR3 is CASSLGQGPYEQYF. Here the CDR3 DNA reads TGTGCCAGCAGTTTAGGGCAGGGACCCTACGAGCAGTACTTC.

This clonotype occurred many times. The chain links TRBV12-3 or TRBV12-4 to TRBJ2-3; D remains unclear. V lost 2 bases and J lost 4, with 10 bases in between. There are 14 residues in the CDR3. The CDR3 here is CASSLTTSADTQYF. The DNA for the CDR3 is TGTGCCAGCAGTTTAACCACAAGCGCAGATACGCAGTATTTT.

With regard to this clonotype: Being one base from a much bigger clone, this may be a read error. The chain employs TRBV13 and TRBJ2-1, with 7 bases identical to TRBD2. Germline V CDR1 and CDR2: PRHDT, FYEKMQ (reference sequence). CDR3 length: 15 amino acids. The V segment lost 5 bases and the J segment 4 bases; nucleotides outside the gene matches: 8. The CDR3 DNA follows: TGTGCCAGCAGCGCTAGCGGACGTAGGTACAATGAGCAGTTCTTC. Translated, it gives CASSASGRRYNEQFF.

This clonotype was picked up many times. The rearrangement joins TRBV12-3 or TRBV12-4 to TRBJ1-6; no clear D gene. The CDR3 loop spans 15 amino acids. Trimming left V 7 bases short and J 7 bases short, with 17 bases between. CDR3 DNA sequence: TGTGCCAGCACCCAAGGATGGAAGCGCAATTCACCCCTCCACTTT. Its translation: CASTQGWKRNSPLHF.

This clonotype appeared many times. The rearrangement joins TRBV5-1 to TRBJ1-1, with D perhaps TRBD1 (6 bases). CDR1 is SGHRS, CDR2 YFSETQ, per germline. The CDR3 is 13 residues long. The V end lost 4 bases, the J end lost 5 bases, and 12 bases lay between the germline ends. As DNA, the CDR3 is TGCGCCAGCAGCCTCGGACAGCGAACTGAAGCTTTCTTT. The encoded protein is CASSLGQRTEAFF.

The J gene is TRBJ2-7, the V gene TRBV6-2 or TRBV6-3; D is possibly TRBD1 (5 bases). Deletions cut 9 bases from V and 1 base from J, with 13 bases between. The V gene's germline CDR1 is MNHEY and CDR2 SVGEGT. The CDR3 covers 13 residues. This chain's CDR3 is CASSTAISYEQYF. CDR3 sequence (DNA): TGTGCCAGTTCGACAGCTATTTCCTACGAGCAGTACTTC.